This T cell receptor (beta chain) was found in a study of T cell repertoires in cytomegalovirus infection. TCRdb reprocessed the reads with MiXCR, giving one entry per CDR3 protein. The sample includes 600,000 to 800,000 distinct CDR3 sequences, approximately 24% of them seen just once. V lost 5 bases, J lost 3 bases, and 7 bases lay in between. In germline, CDR1 is SQVTM, CDR2 ANQGSEA. The CDR3 consists of 11 residues. Study-wide findings and caveats: What dominated the ex vivo response were HLA-C-restricted CMV-specific TCR beta clonotypes.

About this clonotype itself: The antigen is undetermined.

The V call is TRBV29-1, the J call TRBJ1-2; D is unclear. The sequencing sample was made of CD8+ T cells from PBMCs. The TCR comes from a human donor in good health (CMV status not recorded). Some clones in this sample may be carry-over from other donors' samples. The DNA of the CDR3 is TGCAGCGTTCATCAGTACTATGGCTACACCTTC. Amino acids: CSVHQYYGYTF.